This TCR beta chain is from a study of CD8+CD57+ T cells in acquired aplastic anemia. The use of genomic DNA as template underpinned the TCR beta VDJ and CDR3 profiling. TCRdb reanalysed the reads using MiXCR and keeps one entry per CDR3 protein. The data contain around 180,000 distinct CDR3 sequences, approximately 48% of them singletons. This clonotype was counted ten times or more. V lost 4 bases to trimming and J lost 5 bases; unmatched junction nucleotides: 10. The CDR3 consists of 15 residues. Germline V gives CDR1 MGHDK, CDR2 SYGVNS. All patients picked for sequencing had shown, by flow cytometry, an expansion of CD8+CD57+ cells.

The clonotype was recovered from a human donor with aplastic anemia. The sequencing input was sorted CD4+, CD8+, or CD8+CD57+ T cells (not recorded which) from PBMCs. This chain links TRBV25-1 with TRBJ2-7; TRBD1 agrees at 8 bases. CDR3 residues: CASSGHRGFTDEQYF. CDR3 coding DNA: TGTGCCAGCAGTGGCCACAGGGGGTTCACGGACGAGCAGTACTTC.